This T cell receptor (beta chain) was identified during a study of T cells expressing NK-cell markers. Background on the study: There were seven HCMV-seropositive donors and one seronegative donor among the eight sequenced.

Whole-study findings and limits: Expanded NKG2C+ T cell clones had unclear HCMV specificity.

Per the germline V gene, CDR1 is SEHNR and CDR2 is FQNEAQ (reference sequence). The CDR3 length is 16 residues. Comments on this clonotype: Its antigen remains unidentified.

UMIs accompanied the 5'RACE template switching by which TCR beta cDNA was made. TCRdb processed the 5' RACE reads again and assigns one entry to each CDR3 protein, with no DNA. The sample totals over 150,000 distinct CDR3 sequences. This receptor was identified in a woman in her forties or fifties in good health. J is TRBJ2-3 and V is TRBV7-9; the D gene TCRdb calls, TRBD1, cannot be checked with no DNA. Sample: blood T cells: a sorted CD56 or NKG2C T cell subset, CD4+ or CD8+ T cells, or bulk PBMC T cells (not recorded which). The CDR3 spells CASSHPAGHGTDTQYF.